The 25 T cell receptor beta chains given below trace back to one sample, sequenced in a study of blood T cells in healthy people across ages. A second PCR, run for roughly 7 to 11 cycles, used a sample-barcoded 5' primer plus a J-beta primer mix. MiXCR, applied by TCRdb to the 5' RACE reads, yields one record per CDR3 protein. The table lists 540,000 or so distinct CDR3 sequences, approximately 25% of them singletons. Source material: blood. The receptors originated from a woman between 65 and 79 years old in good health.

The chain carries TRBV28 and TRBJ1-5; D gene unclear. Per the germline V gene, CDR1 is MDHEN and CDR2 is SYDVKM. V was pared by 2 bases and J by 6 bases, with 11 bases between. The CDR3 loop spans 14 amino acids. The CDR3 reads CASSLVGWGQPQHF. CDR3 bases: TGTGCCAGCAGTTTAGTAGGTTGGGGTCAGCCCCAGCATTTT.

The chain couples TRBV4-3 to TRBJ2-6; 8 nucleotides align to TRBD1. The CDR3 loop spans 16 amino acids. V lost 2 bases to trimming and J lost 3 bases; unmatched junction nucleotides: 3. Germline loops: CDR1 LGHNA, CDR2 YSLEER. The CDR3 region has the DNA TGCGCCAGCAGCCAATTGACAGGGGTTGGGGCCAACGTCCTGACTTTC. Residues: CASSQLTGVGANVLTF.

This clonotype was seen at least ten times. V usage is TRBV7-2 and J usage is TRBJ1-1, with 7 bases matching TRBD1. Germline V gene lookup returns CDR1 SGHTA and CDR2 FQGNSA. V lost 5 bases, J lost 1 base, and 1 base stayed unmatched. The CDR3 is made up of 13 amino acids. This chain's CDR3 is CASSRDRNTEAFF. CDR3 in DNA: TGTGCCAGCAGCCGGGACAGGAACACTGAAGCTTTCTTT.

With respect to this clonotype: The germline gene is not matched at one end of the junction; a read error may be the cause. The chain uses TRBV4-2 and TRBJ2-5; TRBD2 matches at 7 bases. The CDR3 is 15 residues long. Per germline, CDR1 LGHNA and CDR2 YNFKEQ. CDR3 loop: CANSQDSGGGWIQYF. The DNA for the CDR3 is TGTGCCAACAGCCAAGATAGCGGCGGGGGATGGATCCAGTACTTC.

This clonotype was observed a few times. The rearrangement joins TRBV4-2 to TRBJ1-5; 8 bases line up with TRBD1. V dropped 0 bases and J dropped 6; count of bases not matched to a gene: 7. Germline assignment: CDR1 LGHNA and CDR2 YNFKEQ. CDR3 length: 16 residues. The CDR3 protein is CASSQDQDRVTQPQHF. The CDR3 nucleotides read TGTGCCAGCAGCCAAGATCAGGACAGGGTTACTCAGCCCCAGCATTTT.

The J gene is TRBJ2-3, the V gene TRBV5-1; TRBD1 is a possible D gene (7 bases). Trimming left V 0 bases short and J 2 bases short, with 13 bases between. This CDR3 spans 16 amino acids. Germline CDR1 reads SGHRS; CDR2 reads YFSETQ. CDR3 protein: CASSLDPGGNTDTQYF. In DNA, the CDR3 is TGCGCCAGCAGCTTGGATCCAGGGGGGAACACAGATACGCAGTATTTT.

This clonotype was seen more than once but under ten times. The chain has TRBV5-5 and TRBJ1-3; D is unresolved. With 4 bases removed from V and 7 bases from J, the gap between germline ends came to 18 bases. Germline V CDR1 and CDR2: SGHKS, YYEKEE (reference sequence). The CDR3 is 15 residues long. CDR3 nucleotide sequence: TGTGCCAGCAGCAACGCGGGAGCCACCCGGAACACCATATATTTT. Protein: CASSNAGATRNTIYF.

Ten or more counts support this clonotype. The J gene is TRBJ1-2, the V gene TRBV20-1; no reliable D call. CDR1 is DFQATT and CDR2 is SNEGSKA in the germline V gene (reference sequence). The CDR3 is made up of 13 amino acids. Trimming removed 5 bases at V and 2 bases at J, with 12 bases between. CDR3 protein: CSAPGKANYGYTF. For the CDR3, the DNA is TGCAGTGCTCCGGGAAAGGCAAACTATGGCTACACCTTC.

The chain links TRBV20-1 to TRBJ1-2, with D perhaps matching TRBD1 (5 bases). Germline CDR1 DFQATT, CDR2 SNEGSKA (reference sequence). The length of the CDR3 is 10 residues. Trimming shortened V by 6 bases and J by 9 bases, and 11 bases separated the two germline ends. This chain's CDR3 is CSAGDFRYTF. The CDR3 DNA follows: TGCAGTGCAGGGGACTTCCGCTACACCTTC.

The CDR3 spells CASSPLGLGTQETQYF. The CDR3 bases are TGTGCCAGCAGCCCGCTGGGACTGGGAACCCAAGAGACCCAGTACTTC. The rearrangement joins TRBV5-4 to TRBJ2-5; TRBD2 might be the D (6 bases). Germline assignment: CDR1 SGHNT and CDR2 YYREEE (reference sequence). V lost 4 bases and J 1 base, leaving 17 bases between the germline ends. The CDR3 has 16 residues.

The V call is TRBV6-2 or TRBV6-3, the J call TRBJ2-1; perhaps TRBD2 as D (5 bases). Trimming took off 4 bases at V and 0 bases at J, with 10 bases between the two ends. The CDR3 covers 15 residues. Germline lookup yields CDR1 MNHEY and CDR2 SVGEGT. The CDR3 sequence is CASSFQRSSYNEQFF. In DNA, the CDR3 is TGTGCCAGCAGTTTTCAGCGGAGCTCCTACAATGAGCAGTTCTTC.

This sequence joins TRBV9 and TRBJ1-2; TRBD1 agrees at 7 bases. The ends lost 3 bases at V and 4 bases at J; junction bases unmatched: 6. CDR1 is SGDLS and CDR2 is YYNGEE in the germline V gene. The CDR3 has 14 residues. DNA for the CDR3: TGTGCCAGCAGCGGGGAAGGGGGCGGCTATGGCTACACCTTC. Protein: CASSGEGGGYGYTF.

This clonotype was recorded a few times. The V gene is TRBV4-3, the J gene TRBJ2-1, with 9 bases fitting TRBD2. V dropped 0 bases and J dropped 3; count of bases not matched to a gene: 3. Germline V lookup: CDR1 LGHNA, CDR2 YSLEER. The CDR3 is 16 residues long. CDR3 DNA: TGCGCCAGCAGCCAAGAAGCGGGGGGCAACTACAATGAGCAGTTCTTC. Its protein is CASSQEAGGNYNEQFF.

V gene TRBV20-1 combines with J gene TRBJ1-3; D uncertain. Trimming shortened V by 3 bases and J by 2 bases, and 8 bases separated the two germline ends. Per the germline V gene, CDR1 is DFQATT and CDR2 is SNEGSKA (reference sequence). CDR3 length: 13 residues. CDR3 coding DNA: TGCAGTGCTAGGGGCGGGGCTGGAAACACCATATATTTT. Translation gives CSARGGAGNTIYF.

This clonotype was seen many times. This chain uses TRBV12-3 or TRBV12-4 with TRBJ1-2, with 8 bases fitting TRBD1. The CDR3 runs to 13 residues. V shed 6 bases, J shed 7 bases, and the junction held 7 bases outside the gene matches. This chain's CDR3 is CASSSGQGSGYTF. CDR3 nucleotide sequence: TGTGCCAGCAGCTCCGGACAGGGATCTGGCTACACCTTC.

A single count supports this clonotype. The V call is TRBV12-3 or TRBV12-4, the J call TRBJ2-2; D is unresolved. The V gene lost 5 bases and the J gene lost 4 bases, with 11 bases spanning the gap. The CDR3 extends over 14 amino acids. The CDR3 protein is CASSLGYPTGELFF. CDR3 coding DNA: TGTGCCAGCAGTCTAGGGTACCCCACCGGGGAGCTGTTTTTT.

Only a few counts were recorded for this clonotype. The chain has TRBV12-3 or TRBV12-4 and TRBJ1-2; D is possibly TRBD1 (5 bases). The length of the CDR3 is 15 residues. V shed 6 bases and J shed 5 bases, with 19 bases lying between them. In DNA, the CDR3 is TGTGCCAGCAGGGGGGGGGATGCCAGTGTTTATGGCTACACCTTC. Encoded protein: CASRGGDASVYGYTF.

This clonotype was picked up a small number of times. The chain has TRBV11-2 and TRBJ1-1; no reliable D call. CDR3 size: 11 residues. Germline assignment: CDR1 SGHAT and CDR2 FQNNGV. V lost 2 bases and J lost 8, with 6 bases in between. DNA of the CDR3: TGTGCCAGCAGCTTACATAGAGAAGCTTTCTTT. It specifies CASSLHREAFF.

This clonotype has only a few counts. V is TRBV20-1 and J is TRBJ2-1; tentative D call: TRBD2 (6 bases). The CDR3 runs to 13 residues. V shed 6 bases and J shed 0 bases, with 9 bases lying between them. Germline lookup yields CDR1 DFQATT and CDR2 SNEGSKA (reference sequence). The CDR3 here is CSAPGLSYNEQFF. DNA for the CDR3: TGCAGTGCCCCGGGACTCTCCTACAATGAGCAGTTCTTC.

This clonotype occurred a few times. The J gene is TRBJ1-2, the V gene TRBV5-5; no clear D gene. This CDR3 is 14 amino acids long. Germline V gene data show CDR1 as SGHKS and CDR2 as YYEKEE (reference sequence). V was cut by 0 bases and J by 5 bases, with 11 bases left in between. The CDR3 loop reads CASSLDQSMYGYTF. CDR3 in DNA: TGTGCCAGCAGCTTGGATCAGAGTATGTATGGCTACACCTTC.

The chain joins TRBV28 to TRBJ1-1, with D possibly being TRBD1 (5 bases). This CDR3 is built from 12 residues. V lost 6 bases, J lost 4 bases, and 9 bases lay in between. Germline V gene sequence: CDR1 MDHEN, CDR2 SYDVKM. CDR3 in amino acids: CASSGRATEAFF. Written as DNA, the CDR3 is TGTGCCAGCAGCGGCAGGGCCACTGAAGCTTTCTTT.

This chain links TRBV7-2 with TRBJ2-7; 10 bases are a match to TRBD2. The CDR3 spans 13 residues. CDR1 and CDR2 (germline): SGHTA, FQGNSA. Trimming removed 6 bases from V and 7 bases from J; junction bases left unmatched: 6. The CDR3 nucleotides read TGTGCCAGCAGTTCGGGACTAGCGTTGGAGCAGTACTTC. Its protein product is CASSSGLALEQYF.

In DNA form, the CDR3 reads TGTGCCAGCAGTCGGGACAGGCCGGTGTTCAATGAGCAGTTCTTC. It encodes CASSRDRPVFNEQFF. The V gene is TRBV5-4, the J gene TRBJ2-1, with TRBD1 matching 8 bases. The CDR3 length is 15 residues. CDR1 and CDR2 (germline): SGHNT, YYREEE (reference sequence). The V gene end was trimmed by 5 bases and the J gene end by 6 bases; junction bases not matched to a gene: 10.

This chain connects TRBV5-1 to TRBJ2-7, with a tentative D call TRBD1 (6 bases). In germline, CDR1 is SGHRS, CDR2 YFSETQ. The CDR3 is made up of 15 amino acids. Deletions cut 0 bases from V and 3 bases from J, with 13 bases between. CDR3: CASSLAAGDLYEQYF. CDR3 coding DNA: TGCGCCAGCAGCTTGGCGGCAGGGGACCTCTACGAGCAGTACTTC.

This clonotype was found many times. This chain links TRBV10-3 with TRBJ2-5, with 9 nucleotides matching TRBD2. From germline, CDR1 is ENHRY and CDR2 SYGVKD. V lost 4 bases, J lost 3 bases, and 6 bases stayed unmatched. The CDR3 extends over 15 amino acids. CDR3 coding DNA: TGTGCCATCAGTGGTCGCGAGCGGGGGGAAGAGACCCAGTACTTC. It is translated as CAISGRERGEETQYF.